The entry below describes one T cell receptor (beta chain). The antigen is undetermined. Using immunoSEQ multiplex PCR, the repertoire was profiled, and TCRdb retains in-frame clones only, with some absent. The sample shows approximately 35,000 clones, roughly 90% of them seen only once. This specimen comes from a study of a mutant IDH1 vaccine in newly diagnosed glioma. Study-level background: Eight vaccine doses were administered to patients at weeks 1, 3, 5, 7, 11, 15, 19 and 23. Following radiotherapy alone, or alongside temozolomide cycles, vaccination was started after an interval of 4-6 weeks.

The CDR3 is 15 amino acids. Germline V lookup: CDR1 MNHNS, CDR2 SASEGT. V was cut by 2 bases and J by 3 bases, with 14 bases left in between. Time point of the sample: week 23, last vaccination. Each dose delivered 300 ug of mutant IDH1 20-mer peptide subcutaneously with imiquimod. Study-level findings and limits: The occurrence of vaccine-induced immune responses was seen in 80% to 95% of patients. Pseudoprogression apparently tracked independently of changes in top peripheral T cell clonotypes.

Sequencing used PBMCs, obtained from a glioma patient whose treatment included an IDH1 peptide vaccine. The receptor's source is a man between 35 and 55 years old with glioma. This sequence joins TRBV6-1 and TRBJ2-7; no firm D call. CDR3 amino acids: CASSEFLGSGYEQYV. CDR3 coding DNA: TGTGCCAGCAGTGAATTTTTAGGGTCAGGCTACGAGCAGTACGTC.